The 5 T cell receptor beta chains in this list originate from one sample, sequenced in a study of cytomegalovirus exposure and HLA in healthy donors. The PCR was carried out with 60 Vbeta primers and 13 Jbeta primers. Only in-frame clones appear in the TCRdb table, and some are missing; sequencing was by immunoSEQ multiplex PCR. The table lists about 190,000 clones, about 86% of them singletons. Material for sequencing was PBMCs. These TCRs come from a woman aged 18-29 years in good health and CMV-seropositive.

The V and J genes are TRBV15 and TRBJ2-1, with 8 bases aligning to TRBD2. The V and J ends lost 0 bases and 14 bases, in that order; junction bases with no gene match: 6. The CDR3 extends over 13 amino acids. CDR1 and CDR2 from the germline V gene are LNHNV and YYDKDF (reference sequence). Here the CDR3 reads CATSRETGTREFF. The CDR3 DNA reads TGTGCCACCAGCAGAGAAACCGGGACTAGGGAGTTCTTC.

V usage is TRBV2 and J usage is TRBJ1-2; 10 nucleotides match TRBD1. The CDR3 runs to 13 residues. Germline-derived CDR1 and CDR2 are SNHLY and FYNNEI. J gave up 8 bases and V 4 bases, and 4 bases lay outside the gene matches. The CDR3: CASSVTGGAGYTF. Written as DNA, the CDR3 is TGTGCCAGCAGTGTGACAGGGGGCGCCGGCTACACCTTC.

This clone occurred a few times. This chain uses TRBV7-3 with TRBJ1-6; TRBD1 matches at 8 bases. Germline V gene data show CDR1 as SGHTA and CDR2 as FQGTGA. After removal of 2 bases from V and 11 bases from J, the junction contained 8 bases not matched to a gene. This CDR3 spans 15 amino acids. CDR3 residues: CASSLWAQGVAPLHF. The CDR3 bases are TGTGCCAGCAGCTTATGGGCACAGGGGGTAGCACCCCTCCACTTT.

The chain employs TRBV5-6 and TRBJ2-3; D might be TRBD1 (5 bases). The germline V and J ends were trimmed by 1 base and 4 bases, with 13 bases remaining between them. Looked up from germline, CDR1 is SGHDT and CDR2 is YYEEEE. This CDR3 contains 15 residues. Here the CDR3 DNA reads TGTGCCAGCAGCTTGTGGACACAAAGCCCAGATACGCAGTATTTT. It codes for CASSLWTQSPDTQYF.

The J gene is TRBJ2-2, the V gene TRBV9; TRBD2 matches 14 bases. Germline trimming cut 4 bases from V and 7 bases from J; bases unmatched to any gene: 3. The length of the CDR3 is 15 residues. Germline CDR1 and CDR2: SGDLS and YYNGEE. CDR3 loop: CASSPTSGGVGELFF. The DNA of the CDR3 is TGTGCCAGCAGCCCGACTAGCGGGGGGGTCGGGGAGCTGTTTTTT.